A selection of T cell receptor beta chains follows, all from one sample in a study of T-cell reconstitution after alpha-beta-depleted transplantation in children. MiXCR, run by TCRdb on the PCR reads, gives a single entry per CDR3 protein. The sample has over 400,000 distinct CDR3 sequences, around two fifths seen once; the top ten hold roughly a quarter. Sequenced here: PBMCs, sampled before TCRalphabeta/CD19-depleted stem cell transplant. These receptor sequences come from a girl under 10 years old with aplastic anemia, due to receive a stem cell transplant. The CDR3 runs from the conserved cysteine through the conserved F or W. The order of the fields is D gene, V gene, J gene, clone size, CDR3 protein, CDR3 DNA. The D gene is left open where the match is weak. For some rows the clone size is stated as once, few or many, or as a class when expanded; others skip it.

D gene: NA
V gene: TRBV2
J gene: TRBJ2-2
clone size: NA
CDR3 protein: CASTLAPWVDGELFF
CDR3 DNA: TGTGCCAGCACGTTGGCACCATGGGTTGACGGGGAGCTGTTTTTT

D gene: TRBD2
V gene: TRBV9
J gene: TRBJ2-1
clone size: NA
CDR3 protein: CASSVVSSGRPTDEQFF
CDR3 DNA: TGTGCCAGCAGCGTAGTTTCGAGCGGGAGACCCACGGATGAGCAGTTCTTC

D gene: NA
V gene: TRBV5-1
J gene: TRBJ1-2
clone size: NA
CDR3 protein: CASSLDRVSYGYTF
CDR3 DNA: TGCGCCAGCAGCTTGGACAGGGTATCCTATGGCTACACCTTC

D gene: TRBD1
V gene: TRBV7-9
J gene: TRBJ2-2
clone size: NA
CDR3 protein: CASSSAGQGSTGELFF
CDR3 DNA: TGTGCCAGCAGCTCCGCGGGACAGGGGAGCACCGGGGAGCTGTTTTTT

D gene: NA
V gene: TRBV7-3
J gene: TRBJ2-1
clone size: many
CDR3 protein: CASSSSPSSYNEQFF
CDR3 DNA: TGTGCCAGCAGCTCTAGTCCGAGCTCCTACAATGAGCAGTTCTTC

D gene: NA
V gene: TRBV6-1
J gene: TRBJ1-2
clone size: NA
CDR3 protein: CASSPAGGARRSGGYTF
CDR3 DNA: TGTGCCAGCAGCCCCGCGGGAGGGGCGCGAAGGAGTGGCGGCTACACCTTC

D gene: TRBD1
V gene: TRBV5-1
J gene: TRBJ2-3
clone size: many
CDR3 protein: CASSPLTGIDTQYF
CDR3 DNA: TGCGCCAGCAGCCCCTTGACAGGGATTGATACGCAGTATTTT

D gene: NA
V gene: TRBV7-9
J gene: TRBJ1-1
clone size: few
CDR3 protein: CASSSPVITEAFF
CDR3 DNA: TGTGCCAGCAGCTCCCCGGTTATCACTGAAGCTTTCTTT

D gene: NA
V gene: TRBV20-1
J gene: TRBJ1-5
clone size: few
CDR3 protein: CGGEGLPLSNQPQHF
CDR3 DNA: TGCGGAGGGGAGGGGCTACCCCTTAGCAATCAGCCCCAGCATTTT

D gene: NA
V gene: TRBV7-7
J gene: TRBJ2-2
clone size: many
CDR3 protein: CASRDGSRTGELFF
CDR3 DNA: TGTGCTAGCAGAGACGGGAGTCGGACCGGGGAGCTGTTTTTT

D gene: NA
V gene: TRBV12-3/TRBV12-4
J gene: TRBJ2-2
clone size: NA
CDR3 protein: CASKREGSLAGAGELFF
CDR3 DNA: TGTGCCAGCAAACGAGAGGGCTCTCTAGCAGGGGCCGGGGAGCTGTTTTTT

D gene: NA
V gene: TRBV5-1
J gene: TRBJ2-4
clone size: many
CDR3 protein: CASSFGASFDIQYF
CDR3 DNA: TGCGCCAGCAGCTTCGGAGCTTCCTTCGACATTCAGTACTTC

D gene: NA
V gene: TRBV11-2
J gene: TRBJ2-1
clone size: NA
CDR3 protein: CASSLDGRSGGLRGNEQFF
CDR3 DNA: TGTGCCAGCAGCTTAGATGGGAGGTCAGGGGGATTAAGGGGGAATGAGCAGTTCTTC

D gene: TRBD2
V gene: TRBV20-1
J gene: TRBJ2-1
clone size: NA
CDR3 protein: CSARLSGRLNEQFF
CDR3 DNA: TGCAGTGCTAGACTTAGCGGGAGGCTCAATGAGCAGTTCTTC

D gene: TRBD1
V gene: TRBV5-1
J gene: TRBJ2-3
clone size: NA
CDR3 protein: CASTFTDRVGADTQYF
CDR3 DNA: TGCGCCAGCACCTTCACGGACAGGGTAGGCGCAGATACGCAGTATTTT

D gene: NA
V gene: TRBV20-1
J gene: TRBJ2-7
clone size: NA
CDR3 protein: CSASFAGSYEQYF
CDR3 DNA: TGCAGTGCTAGCTTTGCGGGATCCTACGAGCAGTACTTC

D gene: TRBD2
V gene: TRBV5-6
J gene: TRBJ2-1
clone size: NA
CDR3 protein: CASGLGLAGLNEQFF
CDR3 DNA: TGTGCCAGCGGCCTAGGGCTAGCGGGTCTGAATGAGCAGTTCTTC

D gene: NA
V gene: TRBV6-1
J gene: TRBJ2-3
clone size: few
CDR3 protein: CASRPLVGVGADTQYF
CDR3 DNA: TGTGCCAGCCGTCCGTTGGTTGGGGTGGGGGCAGATACGCAGTATTTT

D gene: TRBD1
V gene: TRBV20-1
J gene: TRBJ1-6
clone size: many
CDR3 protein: CSARPQGGMDSPLHF
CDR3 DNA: TGCAGTGCTAGACCACAGGGGGGGATGGATTCACCCCTCCACTTT

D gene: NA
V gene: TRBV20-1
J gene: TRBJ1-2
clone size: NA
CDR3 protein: CSVGGKNYGYTF
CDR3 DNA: TGCAGTGTGGGGGGGAAGAACTATGGCTACACCTTC

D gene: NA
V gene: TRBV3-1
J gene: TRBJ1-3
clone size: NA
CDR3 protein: CASSQDDTRNTIYF
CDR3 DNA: TGTGCCAGCAGCCAAGACGACACTAGAAACACCATATATTTT

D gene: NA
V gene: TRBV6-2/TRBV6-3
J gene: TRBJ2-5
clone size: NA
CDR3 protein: CASSYSRSQETQYF
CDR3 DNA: TGTGCCAGCAGTTACTCGCGCAGTCAAGAGACCCAGTACTTC

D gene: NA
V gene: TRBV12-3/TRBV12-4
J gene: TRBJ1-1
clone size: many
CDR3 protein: CASSFRGNTEAFF
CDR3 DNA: TGTGCCAGCAGTTTCAGGGGGAACACTGAAGCTTTCTTT

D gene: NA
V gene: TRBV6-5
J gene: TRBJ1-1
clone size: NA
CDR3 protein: CASSYGGGVAEAFF
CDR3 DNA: TGTGCCAGCAGTTATGGGGGCGGCGTGGCTGAAGCTTTCTTT